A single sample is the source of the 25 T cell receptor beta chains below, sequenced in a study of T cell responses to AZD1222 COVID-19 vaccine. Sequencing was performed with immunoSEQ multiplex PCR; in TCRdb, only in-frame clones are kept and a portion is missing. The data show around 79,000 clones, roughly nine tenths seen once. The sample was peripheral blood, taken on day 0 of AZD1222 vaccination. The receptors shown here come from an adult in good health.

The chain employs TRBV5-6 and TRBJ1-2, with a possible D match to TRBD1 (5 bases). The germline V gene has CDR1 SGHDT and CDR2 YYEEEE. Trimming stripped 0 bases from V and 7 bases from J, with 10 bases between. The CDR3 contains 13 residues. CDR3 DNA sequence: TGTGCCAGCAGCTTGGGACAGCTAGCTGGCTACACCTTC. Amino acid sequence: CASSLGQLAGYTF.

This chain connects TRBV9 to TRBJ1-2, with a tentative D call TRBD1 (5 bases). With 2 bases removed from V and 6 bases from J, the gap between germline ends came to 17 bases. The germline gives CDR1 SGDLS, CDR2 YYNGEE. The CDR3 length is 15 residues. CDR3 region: CASSVTSGSIHGYTF. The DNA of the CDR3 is TGTGCCAGCAGCGTGACTTCAGGGAGCATCCATGGCTACACCTTC. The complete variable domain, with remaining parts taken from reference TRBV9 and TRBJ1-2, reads DSGVTQTPKHLITATGQRVTLRCSPRSGDLSVYWYQQSLDQGLQFLIQYYNGEERAKGNILERFSAQQFPDLHSELNLSSLELGDSALYFCASSVTSGSIHGYTFGSGTRLTVV.

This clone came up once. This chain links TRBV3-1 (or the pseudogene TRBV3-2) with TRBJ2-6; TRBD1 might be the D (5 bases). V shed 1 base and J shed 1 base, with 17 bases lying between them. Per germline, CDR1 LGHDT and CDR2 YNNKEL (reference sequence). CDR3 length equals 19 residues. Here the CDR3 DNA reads TGTGCCAGCAGCCAAGTGGGTGGGGCCAAAATATCTGGGGCCAACGTCCTGACTTTC. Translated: CASSQVGGAKISGANVLTF.

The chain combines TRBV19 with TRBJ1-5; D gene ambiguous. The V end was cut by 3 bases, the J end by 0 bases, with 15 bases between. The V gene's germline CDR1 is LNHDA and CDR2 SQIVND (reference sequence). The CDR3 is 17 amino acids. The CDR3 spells CASSIQGLSYSNQPQHF. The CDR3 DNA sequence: TGTGCCAGTAGTATTCAAGGCCTCTCTTATAGCAATCAGCCCCAGCATTTT.

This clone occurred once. The CDR3 region is CASSPTNRAETQYF. The CDR3 nucleotides read TGTGCCAGCTCCCCCACGAACAGGGCAGAGACCCAGTACTTC. V usage is TRBV18 and J usage is TRBJ2-5, with D possibly matching TRBD1 (6 bases). CDR3 size: 14 residues. Per the germline V gene, CDR1 is KGHSH and CDR2 is LQKENI. V lost 6 bases, J lost 4 bases, and 15 bases lay in between.

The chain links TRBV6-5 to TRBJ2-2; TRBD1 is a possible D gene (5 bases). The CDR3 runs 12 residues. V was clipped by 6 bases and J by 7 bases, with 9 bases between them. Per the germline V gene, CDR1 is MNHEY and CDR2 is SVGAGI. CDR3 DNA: TGTGCCAGCAGGATAAGGGGCGGGGAGCTGTTTTTT. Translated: CASRIRGGELFF.

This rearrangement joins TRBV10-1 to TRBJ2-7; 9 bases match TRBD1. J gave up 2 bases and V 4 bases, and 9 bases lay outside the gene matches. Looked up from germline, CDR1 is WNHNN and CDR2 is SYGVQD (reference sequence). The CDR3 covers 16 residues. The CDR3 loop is CASSGGRTGATYEQYF. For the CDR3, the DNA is TGCGCCAGCAGTGGGGGTAGGACAGGGGCTACCTACGAGCAGTACTTC.

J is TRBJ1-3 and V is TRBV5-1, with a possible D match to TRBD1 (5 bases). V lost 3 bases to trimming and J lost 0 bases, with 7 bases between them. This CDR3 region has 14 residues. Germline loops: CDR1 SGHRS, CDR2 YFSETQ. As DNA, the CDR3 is TGCGCCAGCAGCTGGGGGTACTCTGGAAACACCATATATTTT. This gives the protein CASSWGYSGNTIYF.

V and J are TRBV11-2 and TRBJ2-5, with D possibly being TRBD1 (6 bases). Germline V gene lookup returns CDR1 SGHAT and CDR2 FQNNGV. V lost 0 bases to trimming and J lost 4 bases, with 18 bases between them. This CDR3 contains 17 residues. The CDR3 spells CASSLEGSLTGPETQYF. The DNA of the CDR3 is TGTGCCAGCAGCTTAGAGGGTTCGTTGACAGGCCCAGAGACCCAGTACTTC.

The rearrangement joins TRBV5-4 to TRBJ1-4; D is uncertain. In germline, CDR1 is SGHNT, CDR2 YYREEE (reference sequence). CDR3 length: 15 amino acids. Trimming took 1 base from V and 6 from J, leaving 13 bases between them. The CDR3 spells CASSLRLGGDEKLFF. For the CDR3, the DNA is TGTGCCAGCAGCTTGAGACTCGGAGGTGATGAAAAACTGTTTTTT.

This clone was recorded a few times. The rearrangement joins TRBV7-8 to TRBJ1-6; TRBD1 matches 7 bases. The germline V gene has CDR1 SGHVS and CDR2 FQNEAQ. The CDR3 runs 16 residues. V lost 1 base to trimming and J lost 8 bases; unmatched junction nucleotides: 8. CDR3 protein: CASSLGAIGTDSPLHF. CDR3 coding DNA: TGTGCCAGCAGCTTAGGGGCGATCGGGACAGATTCACCCCTCCACTTT.

Here the CDR3 reads CASSLLGPGGDTQYF. Written as DNA, the CDR3 is TGTGCCAGCAGCTTATTAGGACCCGGGGGAGATACGCAGTATTTT. The V call is TRBV7-6, the J call TRBJ2-3, with D possibly TRBD2 on 6 matching bases. Deletions cut 2 bases from V and 5 bases from J, with 14 bases between. CDR3 length: 15 residues. The germline V gene encodes CDR1 SGHVS and CDR2 FNYEAQ. Using reference TRBV7-6 and TRBJ2-3 for the parts outside the CDR3, the full variable domain is GAGVSQSPRYKVTKRGQDVALRCDPISGHVSLYWYRQALGQGPEFLTYFNYEAQQDKSGLPNDRFSAERPEGSISTLTIQRTEQRDSAMYRCASSLLGPGGDTQYFGPGTRLTVL.

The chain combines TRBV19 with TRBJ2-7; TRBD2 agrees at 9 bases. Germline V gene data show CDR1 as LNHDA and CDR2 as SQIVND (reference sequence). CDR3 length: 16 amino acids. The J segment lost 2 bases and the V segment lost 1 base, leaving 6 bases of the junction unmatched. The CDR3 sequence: CASSIGLAATPYEQYF. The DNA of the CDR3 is TGTGCCAGTAGTATAGGACTAGCGGCGACTCCCTACGAGCAGTACTTC.

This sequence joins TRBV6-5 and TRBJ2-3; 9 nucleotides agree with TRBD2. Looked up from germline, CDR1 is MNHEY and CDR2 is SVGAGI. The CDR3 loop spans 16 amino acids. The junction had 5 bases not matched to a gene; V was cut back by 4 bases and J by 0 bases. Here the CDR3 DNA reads TGTGCCAGCAGTTTTCGTGCGGGAGGGAGCACAGATACGCAGTATTTT. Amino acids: CASSFRAGGSTDTQYF.

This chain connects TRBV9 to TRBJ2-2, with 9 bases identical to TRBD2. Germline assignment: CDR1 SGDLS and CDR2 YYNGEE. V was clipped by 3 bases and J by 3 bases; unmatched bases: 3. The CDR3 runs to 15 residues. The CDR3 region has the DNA TGTGCCAGCAGCGACGGACTAGCGTACACCGGGGAGCTGTTTTTT. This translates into CASSDGLAYTGELFF.

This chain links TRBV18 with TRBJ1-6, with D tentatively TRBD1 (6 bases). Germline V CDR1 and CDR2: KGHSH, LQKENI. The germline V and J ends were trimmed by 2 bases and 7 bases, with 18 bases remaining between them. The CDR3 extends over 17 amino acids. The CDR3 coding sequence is TGTGCCAGCTCACCATGGGCCGGGGGCGCGGAGAATTCACCCCTCCACTTT. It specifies CASSPWAGGAENSPLHF.

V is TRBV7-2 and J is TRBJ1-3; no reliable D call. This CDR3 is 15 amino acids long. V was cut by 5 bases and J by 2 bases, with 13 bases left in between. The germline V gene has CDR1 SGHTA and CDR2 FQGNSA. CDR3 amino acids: CASSPRVGAGNTIYF. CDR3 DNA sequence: TGTGCCAGCAGCCCGAGAGTGGGTGCTGGAAACACCATATATTTT.

Written as DNA, the CDR3 is TGTGCCAGCAGCCCCGGGGTTCCCTATAATGGCTACACCTTC. This sequence encodes CASSPGVPYNGYTF. The chain employs TRBV6-2 or TRBV6-3 and TRBJ1-2; D remains unclear. The V gene lost 6 bases and the J gene lost 6 bases, with 17 bases spanning the gap. Germline assignment: CDR1 MNHEY and CDR2 SVGEGT. The CDR3 covers 14 residues.

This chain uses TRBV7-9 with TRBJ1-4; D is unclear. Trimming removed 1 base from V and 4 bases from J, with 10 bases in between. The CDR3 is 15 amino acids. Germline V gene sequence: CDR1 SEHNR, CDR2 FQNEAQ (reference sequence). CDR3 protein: CASSLVGERNEKLFF. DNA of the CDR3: TGTGCCAGCAGCTTAGTAGGAGAACGTAATGAAAAACTGTTTTTT.

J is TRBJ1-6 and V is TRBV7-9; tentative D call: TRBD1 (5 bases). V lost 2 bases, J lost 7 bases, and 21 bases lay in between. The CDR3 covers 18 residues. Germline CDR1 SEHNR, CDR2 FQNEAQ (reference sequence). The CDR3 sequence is CASSLPIPGRGMNSPLHF. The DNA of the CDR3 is TGTGCCAGCAGCTTACCGATTCCGGGACGGGGAATGAATTCACCCCTCCACTTT.

The CDR3 DNA is TGTGCCAGCAGCCGAAGGCAGGGAGGCACCGGGGAGCTGTTTTTT. Residues: CASSRRQGGTGELFF. The chain couples TRBV7-9 to TRBJ2-2, with D perhaps TRBD2 (6 bases). V was shortened by 5 bases and J by 4 bases, with 14 bases between the two germline ends. The CDR3 has 15 amino acids. Per the germline V gene, CDR1 is SEHNR and CDR2 is FQNEAQ (reference sequence).

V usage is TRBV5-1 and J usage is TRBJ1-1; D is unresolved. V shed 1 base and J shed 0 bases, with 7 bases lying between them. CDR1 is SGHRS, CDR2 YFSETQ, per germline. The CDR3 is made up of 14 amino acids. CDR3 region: CASSLLSLNTEAFF. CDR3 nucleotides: TGCGCCAGCAGCTTGTTGTCGTTGAACACTGAAGCTTTCTTT.

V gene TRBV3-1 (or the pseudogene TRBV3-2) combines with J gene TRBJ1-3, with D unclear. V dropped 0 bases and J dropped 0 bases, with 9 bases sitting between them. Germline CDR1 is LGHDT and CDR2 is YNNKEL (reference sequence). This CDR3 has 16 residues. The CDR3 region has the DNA TGTGCCAGCAGCCAAGATGGCGGGAACTCTGGAAACACCATATATTTT. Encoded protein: CASSQDGGNSGNTIYF.

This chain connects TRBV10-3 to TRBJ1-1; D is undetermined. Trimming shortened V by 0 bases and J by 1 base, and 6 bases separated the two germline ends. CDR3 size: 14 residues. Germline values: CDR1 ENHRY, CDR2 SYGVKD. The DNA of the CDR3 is TGTGCCATCAGTGAGTCCCCAGGGAACACTGAAGCTTTCTTT. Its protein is CAISESPGNTEAFF.

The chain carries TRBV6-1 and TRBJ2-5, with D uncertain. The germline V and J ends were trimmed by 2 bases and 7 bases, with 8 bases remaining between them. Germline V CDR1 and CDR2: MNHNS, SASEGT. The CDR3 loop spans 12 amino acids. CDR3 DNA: TGTGCCAGCAGTGAAAGGGAAGGGACCCAGTACTTC. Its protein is CASSEREGTQYF.